The sequence of this T cell receptor beta chain was determined in a study of control samples from healthy donors and cancer patients. Measured with immunoSEQ multiplex PCR; TCRdb has only the in-frame clones, and not every one. Of about 160,000 clones listed, about 95% are singletons. The CDR3 totals 14 residues. CDR1 and CDR2 (germline): SGHDT, YYEEEE. V was shortened by 2 bases and J by 5 bases, with 13 bases between the two germline ends. The rearrangement links TRBV5-6 to TRBJ1-2; a weak D match, TRBD1 (5 bases). This receptor was taken from a man in his sixties with colorectal cancer. Sequencing input: PBMCs. The CDR3 DNA reads TGTGCCAGCAGCTTAGGGGTGGCTGAGTATGGCTACACCTTC. Translating it yields CASSLGVAEYGYTF.